This T cell receptor (beta chain) was captured in a study of shared clonotypes between healthy human individuals. Here immunoSEQ multiplex PCR was the method, and the copy in TCRdb shows in-frame clones only, minus some. The table lists under 1,900,000 clones, approximately 98.5% of them singletons. Sequencing was performed on naive CD4+ T cells sorted from blood. Specified subset: CD45RA+ positively selected. This sequence originates from a man younger than 40 in good health.

The CDR3 DNA follows: TGTGCCAGCAGCTTACGAGGGAGCTCTGGGGCCAACGTCCTGACTTTC. It specifies CASSLRGSSGANVLTF. This sequence joins TRBV11-3 and TRBJ2-6, with a weak D call TRBD2 (5 bases). The CDR3 consists of 16 residues. CDR1 SGHNT and CDR2 YENEEA come from the germline V gene. The V end was cut by 2 bases, the J end by 0 bases, with 8 bases between.